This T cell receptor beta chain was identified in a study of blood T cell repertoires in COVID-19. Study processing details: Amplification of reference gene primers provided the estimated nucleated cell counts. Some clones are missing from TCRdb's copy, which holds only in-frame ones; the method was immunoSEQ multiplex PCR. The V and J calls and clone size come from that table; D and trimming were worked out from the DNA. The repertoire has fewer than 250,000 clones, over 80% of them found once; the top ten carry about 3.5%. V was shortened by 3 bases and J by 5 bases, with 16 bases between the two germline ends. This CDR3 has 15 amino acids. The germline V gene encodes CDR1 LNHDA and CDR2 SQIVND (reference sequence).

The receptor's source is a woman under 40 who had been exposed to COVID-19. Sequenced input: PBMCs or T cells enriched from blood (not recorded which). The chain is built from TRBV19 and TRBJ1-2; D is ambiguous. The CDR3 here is CASSILVGSTYGYTF. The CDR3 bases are TGTGCCAGTAGTATTTTAGTGGGCAGCACATATGGCTACACCTTC.